This passage covers 5 T cell receptor beta chains from one sample sequenced in a study of T-cell reconstitution after alpha-beta-depleted transplantation in children. During its preparation, the TCRbeta library received unique molecular identifiers. TCRdb re-called the PCR reads with MiXCR, one entry per CDR3 protein. The data hold about 640,000 distinct CDR3 sequences, with 16% observed a single time. The sample was PBMCs from the stem cell graft donor, taken from the stem cell graft. All receptors derive from a human donor who donated a stem cell graft to a child with acute myeloid leukemia.

A few counts support this clonotype. The chain combines TRBV6-1 with TRBJ2-2; D not resolved. Germline CDR1 is MNHNS and CDR2 is SASEGT. The CDR3 extends over 14 amino acids. V was pared by 1 base and J by 5 bases, with 8 bases between. In DNA, the CDR3 is TGTGCCAGCAGTGAAGTACAATCAACCGGGGAGCTGTTTTTT. Translated, it gives CASSEVQSTGELFF.

The rearrangement joins TRBV5-1 to TRBJ2-1; TRBD1 matches 12 bases. V lost 4 bases to trimming and J lost 13 bases; unmatched junction nucleotides: 9. This CDR3 is 14 amino acids long. The V gene's germline CDR1 is SGHRS and CDR2 YFSETQ. The CDR3 spells CASSGGTGGASQFF. CDR3 sequence (DNA): TGCGCCAGCAGCGGTGGGACAGGGGGCGCGTCACAGTTCTTC.

Comments on this clonotype: A much more abundant neighbour one base away suggests this may be a read error. The chain uses TRBV5-1 and TRBJ2-2; a possible D gene is TRBD2 (6 bases). Looked up from germline, CDR1 is SGHRS and CDR2 is YFSETQ. CDR3 length equals 14 residues. CDR3 protein: CASIGGANTGDLFF. The CDR3 region has the DNA TGCGCCAGCATTGGCGGGGCTAACACCGGGGACCTGTTTTTT.

The sample holds a few counts of this clonotype. This rearrangement joins TRBV12-3 or TRBV12-4 to TRBJ2-5; D is ambiguous. The V end lost 6 bases, the J end lost 3 bases, and 5 bases lay between the germline ends. The CDR3 runs 11 residues. CDR3 region: CASRIKETQYF. CDR3 DNA: TGTGCCAGCAGAATAAAAGAGACCCAGTACTTC.

In its sample, this clonotype was seen many times. The gene calls are TRBV9 and TRBJ1-1, with D unresolved. This CDR3 contains 14 residues. Germline V gene lookup returns CDR1 SGDLS and CDR2 YYNGEE. Trimming cost V 0 bases and J 0 bases, with 6 bases left between them. In DNA, the CDR3 is TGTGCCAGCAGCGTAGGAAGGATGAACACTGAAGCTTTCTTT. This sequence encodes CASSVGRMNTEAFF. The entire variable domain, with the rest obtained from reference TRBV9 and TRBJ1-1, is as follows: DSGVTQTPKHLITATGQRVTLRCSPRSGDLSVYWYQQSLDQGLQFLIQYYNGEERAKGNILERFSAQQFPDLHSELNLSSLELGDSALYFCASSVGRMNTEAFFGQGTRLTVV.